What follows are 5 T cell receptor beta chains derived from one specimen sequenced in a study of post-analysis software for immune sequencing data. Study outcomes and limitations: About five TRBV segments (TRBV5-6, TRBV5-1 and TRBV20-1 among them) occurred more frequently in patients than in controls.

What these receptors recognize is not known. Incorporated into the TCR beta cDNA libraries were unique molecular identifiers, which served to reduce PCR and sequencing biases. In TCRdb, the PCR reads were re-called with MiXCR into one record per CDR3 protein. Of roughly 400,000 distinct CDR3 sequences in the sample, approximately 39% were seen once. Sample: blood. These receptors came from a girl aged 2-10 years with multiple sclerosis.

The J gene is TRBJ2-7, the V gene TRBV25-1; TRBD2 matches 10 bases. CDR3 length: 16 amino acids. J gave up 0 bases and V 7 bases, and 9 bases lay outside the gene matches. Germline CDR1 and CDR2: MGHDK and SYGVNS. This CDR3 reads CASTPTPSGSSYEQYF. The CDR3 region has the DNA TGTGCCAGCACCCCAACCCCTAGCGGGAGCTCCTACGAGCAGTACTTC.

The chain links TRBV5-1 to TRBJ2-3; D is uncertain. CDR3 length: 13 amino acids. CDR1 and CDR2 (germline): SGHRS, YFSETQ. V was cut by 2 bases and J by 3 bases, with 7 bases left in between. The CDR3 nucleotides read TGCGCCAGCAGCTTTCCGGATACAGATACGCAGTATTTT. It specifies CASSFPDTDTQYF.

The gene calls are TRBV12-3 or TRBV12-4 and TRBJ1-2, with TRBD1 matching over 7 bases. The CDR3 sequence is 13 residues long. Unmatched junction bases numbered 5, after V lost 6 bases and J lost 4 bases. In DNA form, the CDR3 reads TGTGCCAGCAGGGGACAGCACTTCTATGGCTACACCTTC. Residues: CASRGQHFYGYTF.

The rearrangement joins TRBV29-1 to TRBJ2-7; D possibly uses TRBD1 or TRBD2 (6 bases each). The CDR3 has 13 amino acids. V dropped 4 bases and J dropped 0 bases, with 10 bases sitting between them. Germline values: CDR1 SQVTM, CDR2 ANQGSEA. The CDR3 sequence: CSVGGASSYEQYF. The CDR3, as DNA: TGCAGCGTTGGGGGGGCGAGCTCCTACGAGCAGTACTTC.

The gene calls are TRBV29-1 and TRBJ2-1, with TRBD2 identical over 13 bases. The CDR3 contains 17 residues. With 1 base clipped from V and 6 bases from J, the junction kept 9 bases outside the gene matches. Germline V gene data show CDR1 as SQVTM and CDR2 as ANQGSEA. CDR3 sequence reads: CSVEAPGLAGATNEQFF. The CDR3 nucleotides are TGCAGCGTTGAAGCCCCCGGACTAGCGGGAGCCACCAATGAGCAGTTCTTC.